This is a list of T cell receptor beta chains from one sample in a study of cytomegalovirus exposure and HLA in healthy donors. Here immunoSEQ multiplex PCR was the method, and the copy in TCRdb shows in-frame clones only, minus some. Of around 86,000 clones in the sample, roughly 79% were seen once. Sequenced input: PBMCs. The source is a female donor in good health and CMV-seronegative. Both conserved end residues are trimmed from each CDR3. D genes are given only for firm matches.

v_call d_call cdr3_aa
TRBV29-1 TRBD1 SVGGTGAYNEQF
TRBV7-9 NA ASSGRTVPYEQY
TRBV19 NA ASSIRGNYGYT
TRBV14 NA ASSQDGNWRAGPYEQY
TRBV4-1 NA ASSLTEYNEQF
TRBV7-8 NA ASSLLGGGDYGYT
TRBV7-9 TRBD1 ASSQPSPGQGRDQPQH
TRBV29-1 TRBD1 SVETGARDEQY
TRBV7-9 TRBD1 ASSFTGQGSEKLF
TRBV4-2 TRBD2 ASSTRLAGETEQF
TRBV7-6 NA ASSLASGGLANQPQH
TRBV6-1 NA ASRPSGAGYEQY
TRBV5-1 TRBD1 ASTLGQGAYEQY
TRBV28 TRBD1 ASGTGGLEPQH
TRBV19 TRBD1 ASSLQGGNQPQH
TRBV6-5 NA ASSWGVRQPQH
TRBV25-1 TRBD1 ASSEPRDRETQETQY
TRBV6-1 TRBD1 ASSEREGASGNQPQH
TRBV18 NA ASSSPGTSYEQY
TRBV28 NA ASRLTANYGYT
TRBV9 NA ASSVSLTGDEQF
TRBV29-1 TRBD2 SSGLAGTRDEQF
TRBV28 TRBD1 ASSLSDRGYGYT
TRBV7-6 NA ASSLAVSSSYEQY
TRBV7-9 NA ASSIWGGTLNTGELF
TRBV4-3 TRBD1 ASSQDWGTERRANEKLF
TRBV2 TRBD1 ASSLQGGDYGYT
TRBV29-1 NA SVDLPGTYEQY
TRBV9 TRBD1 ASSAFTGGRDTEAF
TRBV5-1 NA ASSPEGRGGNTEAF
TRBV10-3 NA AINLGQLNSPLY
TRBV19 TRBD1 ASNRDRAEETQY
TRBV7-2 NA ASSLVSGTPNYGYT
TRBV4-1 TRBD1 ASSQGWDRNTGELF
TRBV7-8 TRBD2 ASSLPGLASSSTDTQY
TRBV9 NA ASSVGGLQETQY
TRBV10-3 NA AIPSAREFSTGELF
TRBV18 TRBD1 ASSPSTGGPETQY
TRBV7-9 NA ASVGRGGIGYGYT
TRBV5-4 NA ASSFEGLNEKLF
TRBV10-3 TRBD2 AISESAGGHETQY
TRBV28 NA ASSLETPGEQF
TRBV28 TRBD2 ASSPRQMGGETQY
TRBV4-1 TRBD1 ASSQGTVNEQF
TRBV28 NA ASSLPRQDLDYT
TRBV7-9 TRBD1 SSSLSQGVEGNQPQH